What follows are 19 T cell receptor beta chains derived from one specimen sequenced in a study of molecular identifiers for immune sequencing clone quantification. TCRdb ran MiXCR on the PCR reads and lists one entry per CDR3 protein. This sample has roughly 100,000 distinct CDR3 sequences; 30% to 45% occur once, and the top ten carry 9.7%. Sequencing was carried out using naive CD8+ T cells from blood, with Jurkat cell RNA spiked in. The subset: FACS-sorted CD8+CD4-CCR7+CD45RA+ naive T cells. The receptor source for this set is a human donor in good health. Some libraries in this study had Jurkat cell RNA spiked in.

A note on this clonotype: A much larger clone is a single base away; this may be a read error. J is TRBJ2-7 and V is TRBV28; D may be TRBD2 (5 bases). Between the trimmed V and J ends, which lost 5 bases and 3 bases, there was a span of 14 bases. CDR1 and CDR2 (germline): MDHEN, SYDVKM. The CDR3 loop spans 14 amino acids. DNA for the CDR3: TGTGCCAGCAGTCCCCGAGTCGGGGACTACGAGCAGTACTTC. It encodes CASSPRVGDYEQYF. The full variable domain, completed using reference TRBV28 and TRBJ2-7, is DVKVTQSSRYLVKRTGEKVFLECVQDMDHENMFWYRQDPGLGLRLIYFSYDVKMKEKGDIPEGYSVSREKKERFSLILESASTNQTSMYLCASSPRVGDYEQYFGPGTRLTVT.

Of note for this clonotype: A much bigger clone sits one base away, suggesting this may be a read error. The chain combines TRBV28 with TRBJ2-7, with D uncertain. The CDR3 runs 12 residues. Trimming cost V 5 bases and J 8 bases, with 13 bases left between them. Germline assignment: CDR1 MDHEN and CDR2 SYDVKM. The CDR3 protein is CASSHPMTKQYF. The CDR3 DNA reads as TGTGCCAGCAGTCACCCCATGACCAAGCAGTACTTC.

The rearrangement links TRBV6-2 or TRBV6-3 to TRBJ2-7; tentative D call: TRBD1 (6 bases). The CDR3 has 16 residues. The germline gives CDR1 MNHEY, CDR2 SVGEGT. Deletions cut 5 bases from V and 2 bases from J, with 19 bases between. Here the CDR3 reads CASSLHKTDRPYEQYF. CDR3 coding DNA: TGTGCCAGCAGTCTTCATAAGACCGACAGGCCCTACGAGCAGTACTTC.

The table lists this clonotype with a few counts. The rearrangement uses TRBV14 and TRBJ2-1; maybe TRBD2 (6 bases). The CDR3 loop spans 15 amino acids. Germline V CDR1 and CDR2: SGHDN, FVKESK. The V end was cut by 0 bases, the J end by 5 bases, with 11 bases between. CDR3 in DNA: TGTGCCAGCAGCCAAGAATGGACTAACCACAATGAGCAGTTCTTC. Residues: CASSQEWTNHNEQFF.

This clonotype was observed a handful of times. The chain combines TRBV28 with TRBJ2-7; a weak D match, TRBD1 (6 bases). V shed 5 bases and J shed 4 bases, with 27 bases lying between them. Germline CDR1 is MDHEN and CDR2 is SYDVKM. CDR3 length: 18 amino acids. The CDR3, as DNA: TGTGCCAGCAGTCCCCTTGCCTTCAGGGGCCGAGTCTTATACGAGCAGTACTTC. Translating gives CASSPLAFRGRVLYEQYF.

Turning to this clonotype: Just one base apart from a much larger clone, this may be a read error. The chain couples TRBV7-9 to TRBJ2-1; perhaps TRBD2 as D (6 bases). This CDR3 region has 10 residues. Looked up from germline, CDR1 is SEHNR and CDR2 is FQNEAQ (reference sequence). CDR3 sequence: CAGGLFEQCF. In nucleotides, the CDR3 is TGTGCCGGAGGGCTCTTTGAGCAGTGCTTC.

In this sample, this clonotype turned up many times. The CDR3 is CATWTSGRDTDTQYF. Here the CDR3 DNA reads TGTGCCACTTGGACTAGCGGGAGGGACACAGATACGCAGTATTTT. The chain is built from TRBV5-5 and TRBJ2-3, with 15 nucleotides matching TRBD2. This CDR3 has 15 amino acids. The ends lost 9 bases at V and 2 bases at J; junction bases unmatched: 4. Germline V gene data show CDR1 as SGHKS and CDR2 as YYEKEE (reference sequence).

This clonotype appeared a few times. The chain combines TRBV28 with TRBJ2-7; 11 bases are shared with TRBD1. V dropped 4 bases and J dropped 5; count of bases not matched to a gene: 16. The V gene's germline CDR1 is MDHEN and CDR2 SYDVKM. This CDR3 has 18 residues. CDR3 sequence (DNA): TGTGCCAGCAGTTCCCAATGGACAGGGGGCGGTCCGCCGGACGAGCAGTACTTC. Amino acid sequence: CASSSQWTGGGPPDEQYF. Full variable domain (outside the CDR3, taken from reference TRBV28 and TRBJ2-7): DVKVTQSSRYLVKRTGEKVFLECVQDMDHENMFWYRQDPGLGLRLIYFSYDVKMKEKGDIPEGYSVSREKKERFSLILESASTNQTSMYLCASSSQWTGGGPPDEQYFGPGTRLTVT.

About this clonotype itself: A much larger clonotype is one base distant, so this may be a read error. The chain is built from TRBV29-1 and TRBJ2-3; D may correspond to TRBD1 or TRBD2 (6 bases each). In germline, CDR1 is SQVTM, CDR2 ANQGSEA. This CDR3 is 13 amino acids long. CDR3 amino acids: CSFHRGRTATQYF. The CDR3, as DNA: TGCAGCTTCCACCGGGGGCGGACAGCTACGCAGTATTTT.

This clonotype was detected ten times or more. Here the CDR3 reads CASSSRDSSYEQYF. The CDR3 DNA is TGTGCCAGCAGCTCCCGGGACAGCTCCTACGAGCAGTACTTC. This chain uses TRBV13 with TRBJ2-7, with 7 bases identical to TRBD1. V gave up 4 bases and J gave up 0 bases; unmatched junction bases: 3. The CDR3 spans 14 residues. Germline V gives CDR1 PRHDT, CDR2 FYEKMQ (reference sequence).

This clonotype has just a few counts. The chain carries TRBV9 and TRBJ2-1; 9 nucleotides line up with TRBD2. Germline trimming cut 0 bases from V and 10 bases from J; bases unmatched to any gene: 11. The V gene's germline CDR1 is SGDLS and CDR2 YYNGEE. CDR3 length: 16 residues. In DNA, the CDR3 is TGTGCCAGCAGCGTAGGTCCGGCTAGCGGGGCAGGGGAGCAGTTCTTC. It encodes CASSVGPASGAGEQFF.

As to this clonotype: A clone one base away is much larger, so this may be a read error. V gene TRBV7-9 combines with J gene TRBJ1-4; 10 nucleotides line up with TRBD1. CDR3 length equals 18 residues. CDR1 is SEHNR and CDR2 is FQNEAQ in the germline V gene (reference sequence). The CDR3: CASSGFPGQGPTNEKMFF. The CDR3 bases are TGTGCCAGCAGCGGCTTTCCGGGACAGGGGCCAACTAATGAAAAAATGTTTTTT.

About this clonotype itself: One base away lies a much larger clone, so this may be a sequencing read error. This chain uses TRBV4-1 with TRBJ2-1; D not certain. This CDR3 is 13 amino acids long. In germline, CDR1 is MGHRA, CDR2 YSYEKL. CDR3 in DNA: TGCGCCAGCAGCCAAAAGGAATCCAATGAGCAGTCCTTC. Translation: CASSQKESNEQSF.

The chain couples TRBV6-4 to TRBJ2-1; D is unclear. V lost 4 bases and J 0 bases, leaving 10 bases between the germline ends. CDR1 is MRHNA and CDR2 is SNTAGT in the germline V gene. This CDR3 comprises 15 residues. The CDR3 loop is CASSVLASSYNEQFF. The CDR3 region has the DNA TGTGCCAGCAGTGTCCTGGCGAGCTCCTACAATGAGCAGTTCTTC.

In its sample, this clonotype was seen many times. The V call is TRBV7-8, the J call TRBJ1-5, with TRBD1 as a possible D gene (5 bases). The CDR3 is 15 amino acids. V was cut by 3 bases and J by 0 bases, with 9 bases left in between. Germline V gene sequence: CDR1 SGHVS, CDR2 FQNEAQ. The CDR3 region is CASSLRGNSNQPQHF. CDR3 nucleotides: TGTGCCAGCAGCTTGCGGGGGAATAGCAATCAGCCCCAGCATTTT.

The rearrangement joins TRBV7-8 to TRBJ2-7; no clear D gene. Germline V CDR1 and CDR2: SGHVS, FQNEAQ. CDR3 size: 12 residues. V gave up 5 bases and J gave up 4 bases, with 9 bases separating them. CDR3 DNA: TGTGCCAGCAGCCCTACCGAATACGAGCAGTACTTC. Encoded protein: CASSPTEYEQYF.

The V and J genes are TRBV27 and TRBJ1-1; possibly TRBD1 for D (5 bases). The CDR3 contains 14 residues. Trimming cost V 2 bases and J 1 base, with 8 bases left between them. Germline CDR1 and CDR2: MNHEY and SMNVEV (reference sequence). CDR3 DNA: TGTGCCAGCAGTTTAAGGGACTGGAACACTGAAGCTTTCTTT. The encoded protein is CASSLRDWNTEAFF.

The sample holds a few counts of this clonotype. V and J are TRBV12-3 or TRBV12-4 and TRBJ2-3; maybe TRBD2 (5 bases). This CDR3 contains 14 residues. V lost 7 bases and J 5 bases, leaving 16 bases between the germline ends. The CDR3 region has the DNA TGTGCCAGCAACCTAGGAGGTGCAGGAGATACGCAGTATTTT. Translated, it gives CASNLGGAGDTQYF.

Only a few counts were recorded for this clonotype. This chain joins TRBV5-4 and TRBJ2-7; no reliable D call. Deletions cut 2 bases from V and 4 bases from J, with 10 bases between. The CDR3 extends over 13 amino acids. CDR1 is SGHNT, CDR2 YYREEE, per germline (reference sequence). CDR3 loop: CASSFQLGYEQYF. As DNA, the CDR3 is TGTGCCAGCAGCTTCCAGTTGGGTTACGAGCAGTACTTC.